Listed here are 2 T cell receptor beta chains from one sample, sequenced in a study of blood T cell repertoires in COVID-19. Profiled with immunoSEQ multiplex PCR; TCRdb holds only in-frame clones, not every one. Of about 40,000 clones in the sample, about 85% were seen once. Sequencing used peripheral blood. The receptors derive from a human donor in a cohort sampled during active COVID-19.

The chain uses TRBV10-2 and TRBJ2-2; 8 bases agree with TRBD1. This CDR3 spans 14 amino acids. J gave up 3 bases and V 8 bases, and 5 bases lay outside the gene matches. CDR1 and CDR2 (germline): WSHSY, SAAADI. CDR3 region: CASSPQGDTGELFF. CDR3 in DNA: TGCGCCAGCTCCCCACAGGGGGACACCGGGGAGCTGTTTTTT.

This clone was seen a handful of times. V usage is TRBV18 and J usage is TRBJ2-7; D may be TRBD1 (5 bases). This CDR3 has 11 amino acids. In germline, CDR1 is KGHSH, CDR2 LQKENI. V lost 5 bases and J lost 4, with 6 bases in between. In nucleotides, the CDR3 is TGTGCCAGCTCAAACAGGTACGAGCAGTACTTC. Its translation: CASSNRYEQYF.